The clone carrying this T cell receptor (beta chain) was counted many times. Its specificity is not known. These data come from a study of CD8 T cells in ankylosing spondylitis. From the 5' RACE reads, TCRdb called clonotypes with MiXCR, one entry per CDR3 protein. The sample holds 40,000 or so distinct CDR3 sequences, roughly 2.5% seen once. The CDR3 is made up of 14 amino acids. Per germline, CDR1 SGDLS and CDR2 YYNGEE. V lost 3 bases and J lost 8; bases outside the gene matches: 8. The study, taken as a whole, reports: Characteristic of ankylosing spondylitis blood, it appeared, was a TCR beta motif comprising several highly homologous variants. Past studies reported some motif variants in reactive arthritis synovial fluid and blood. According to the report, clones linked to the disease were significantly enriched in matched synovial fluid samples taken from ankylosing spondylitis patients. Within peripheral blood, clones linked to disease were CD8+ and relatively rare.

The genes are TRBV9 and TRBJ2-1, with 7 bases that match TRBD2. Material for sequencing was blood, either unsorted or a sorted T cell fraction (not recorded which). This TCR came from a male donor with ankylosing spondylitis or in good health (not recorded which). CDR3 in amino acids: CASSGRAGRDEQFF. The CDR3 nucleotides read TGTGCCAGCAGCGGTCGAGCGGGGCGTGATGAGCAGTTCTTC.